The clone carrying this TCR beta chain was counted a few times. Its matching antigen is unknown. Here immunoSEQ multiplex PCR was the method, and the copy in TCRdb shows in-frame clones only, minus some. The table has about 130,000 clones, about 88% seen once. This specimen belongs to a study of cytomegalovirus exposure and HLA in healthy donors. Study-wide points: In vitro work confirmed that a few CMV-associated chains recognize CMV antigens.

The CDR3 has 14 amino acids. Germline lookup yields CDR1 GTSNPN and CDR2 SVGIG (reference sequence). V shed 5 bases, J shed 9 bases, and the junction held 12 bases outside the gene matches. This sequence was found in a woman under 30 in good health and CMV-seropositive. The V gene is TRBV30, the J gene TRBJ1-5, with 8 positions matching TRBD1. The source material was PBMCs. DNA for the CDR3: TGTGCCTGGGGTCCCGGGACAGGCGCGCTGCCCCAGCATTTT. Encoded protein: CAWGPGTGALPQHF.